This entry lists 29 T cell receptor beta chains sequenced from one sample in a study of blood T cell repertoires in COVID-19. Generated by immunoSEQ multiplex PCR, the TCRdb table keeps only in-frame clones and is missing some. The repertoire holds just over 90,000 clones, with more than 75% as singletons. The sequenced material came from peripheral blood. These receptors were obtained from a man between 65 and 85 years old with acute or convalescent COVID-19.

CDR3 sequence (DNA): TGTGCCAGTACGGACAGGGTCCACGAGCAGTACTTC. It encodes CASTDRVHEQYF. V is TRBV19 and J is TRBJ2-7; 8 bases map to TRBD1. The CDR3 runs to 12 residues. The junction had 4 bases not matched to a gene; V was cut back by 7 bases and J by 5 bases. Germline V gives CDR1 LNHDA, CDR2 SQIVND (reference sequence).

This clone came up a few times. V and J are TRBV6-2 or TRBV6-3 and TRBJ1-1, with D possibly being TRBD1 (5 bases). The CDR3 runs to 16 residues. Trimming stripped 6 bases from V and 1 base from J, with 18 bases between. CDR1 and CDR2 from the germline V gene are MNHEY and SVGEGT. CDR3 sequence (DNA): TGTGCCAGCAGCCCTGAACGGGGGACGGGGAACACTGAAGCTTTCTTT. Protein sequence: CASSPERGTGNTEAFF.

This clone was picked up a small number of times. This chain joins TRBV19 and TRBJ2-1; TRBD2 matches 9 bases. In germline, CDR1 is LNHDA, CDR2 SQIVND (reference sequence). CDR3 length equals 13 residues. Trimming removed 7 bases from V and 8 bases from J; junction bases left unmatched: 6. The CDR3, as DNA: TGTGCCAGTAATGGCGGGGGGGCCCATGAGCAGTTCTTC. Its protein is CASNGGGAHEQFF.

The chain combines TRBV28 with TRBJ1-6; 7 nucleotides align to TRBD1. With 4 bases clipped from V and 8 bases from J, the junction kept 2 bases outside the gene matches. Per the germline V gene, CDR1 is MDHEN and CDR2 is SYDVKM. There are 13 residues in the CDR3. CDR3: CASSYRGYSPLHF. The CDR3 coding sequence is TGTGCCAGCAGTTACAGGGGATATTCACCCCTCCACTTT.

In nucleotides, the CDR3 is TGTGCCAGCAGCTTGGTAGCGGGAGGACCCTACGAGCAGTACTTC. It yields the protein CASSLVAGGPYEQYF. V and J are TRBV7-6 and TRBJ2-7, with 10 bases identical to TRBD2. There are 15 residues in the CDR3. Germline V gene data show CDR1 as SGHVS and CDR2 as FNYEAQ. V was clipped by 3 bases and J by 2 bases; unmatched bases: 4.

This clone has more than one count but fewer than ten. The rearrangement joins TRBV5-8 to TRBJ1-1; 8 nucleotides line up with TRBD1. Germline V gene sequence: CDR1 SGHTS, CDR2 YDEGEE. The V and J ends lost 2 bases and 8 bases, in that order; junction bases with no gene match: 5. The CDR3 is 13 amino acids. The CDR3 sequence is CASSFGQGREAFF. CDR3 sequence (DNA): TGTGCCAGCAGCTTCGGACAGGGAAGGGAAGCTTTCTTT.

The table lists this clone with a few counts. V usage is TRBV24-1 and J usage is TRBJ2-5; possible D gene TRBD2, 6 bases. The CDR3 length is 14 residues. Germline CDR1 and CDR2: KGHDR and SFDVKD. Trimming shortened V by 3 bases and J by 5 bases, and 12 bases separated the two germline ends. This CDR3 is CATSDPGGGETQYF. The DNA for the CDR3 is TGTGCCACCAGTGATCCCGGGGGTGGGGAGACCCAGTACTTC.

This clone has more than one count but fewer than ten. The chain is built from TRBV23-1 and TRBJ2-2; TRBD1 agrees at 9 bases. TRBV23-1 falls under the ORF class, with uncertain function. The CDR3 totals 17 residues. With V trimmed by 5 bases and J by 7 bases, 14 bases remained unmatched. As DNA, the CDR3 is TGCGCCAGCAGTAAGAATCCGGGACAGGGAAAAGGCGGGGAGCTGTTTTTT. Translation gives CASSKNPGQGKGGELFF.

This chain links TRBV5-4 with TRBJ1-2; D is possibly TRBD1 (6 bases). The ends were cut back, 4 bases at V and 4 bases at J, with 17 bases in the middle. Looked up from germline, CDR1 is SGHNT and CDR2 is YYREEE (reference sequence). CDR3 length: 15 amino acids. The CDR3 reads CASSRDGGGPYGYTF. The CDR3 region has the DNA TGTGCCAGCAGCAGAGACGGTGGGGGCCCCTATGGCTACACCTTC.

The chain recombines TRBV7-2 with TRBJ2-3; 7 positions agree with TRBD1. Trimming at V came to 1 base and at J to 2 bases, leaving 9 bases not matched to a gene. The germline V gene encodes CDR1 SGHTA and CDR2 FQGNSA. This CDR3 is 17 amino acids long. CDR3 amino acids: CASSLVKTGHHTDTQYF. CDR3 nucleotides: TGTGCCAGCAGCTTAGTCAAGACAGGGCACCACACAGATACGCAGTATTTT.

This clone has only one observation. The V and J genes are TRBV19 and TRBJ1-2; no clear D. Germline CDR1 is LNHDA and CDR2 is SQIVND (reference sequence). V was clipped by 5 bases and J by 6 bases, with 19 bases between them. The CDR3 has 15 amino acids. The CDR3 bases are TGTGCCAGTAGTCCCACAGTCCCGGGGAATGATGGCTACACCTTC. Translated, it gives CASSPTVPGNDGYTF.

The genes are TRBV5-6 and TRBJ2-5; weak D call: TRBD1 (6 bases). Germline loops: CDR1 SGHDT, CDR2 YYEEEE. Deletions cut 2 bases from V and 4 bases from J, with 12 bases between. The CDR3 is made up of 14 amino acids. DNA of the CDR3: TGTGCCAGCAGCTTTGACAGGCCTGGAGAGACCCAGTACTTC. Its protein is CASSFDRPGETQYF.

The chain couples TRBV7-3 to TRBJ2-2, with a weak D call TRBD2 (6 bases). This CDR3 is 13 amino acids long. The V and J ends lost 1 base and 10 bases respectively, with 10 bases between them. Germline CDR1 reads SGHTA; CDR2 reads FQGTGA. The CDR3: CASSLNGGSELFF. The CDR3 coding sequence is TGTGCCAGCAGCTTAAACGGGGGTTCGGAGCTGTTTTTT. Complete variable domain (other parts from reference TRBV7-3 and TRBJ2-2): GAGVSQTPSNKVTEKGKYVELRCDPISGHTALYWYRQSLGQGPEFLIYFQGTGAADDSGLPNDRFFAVRPEGSVSTLKIQRTERGDSAVYLCASSLNGGSELFFGEGSRLTVL.

V and J are TRBV11-3 and TRBJ2-1, with D possibly being TRBD2 (5 bases). Germline-derived CDR1 and CDR2 are SGHNT and YENEEA. The V end lost 5 bases, the J end lost 6 bases, and 20 bases lay between the germline ends. This CDR3 region has 16 residues. The CDR3 DNA sequence: TGTGCCAGCAGCGCAGGCCGGGGAATTTCAGGCAATGAGCAGTTCTTC. As protein: CASSAGRGISGNEQFF.

The V call is TRBV28, the J call TRBJ1-1; 7 bases map to TRBD1. The germline V gene encodes CDR1 MDHEN and CDR2 SYDVKM. Trimming at V came to 6 bases and at J to 2 bases, leaving 6 bases not matched to a gene. The CDR3 length is 14 residues. This CDR3 is CASRLGGGNTEAFF. The DNA of the CDR3 is TGTGCCAGCAGACTAGGGGGCGGCAACACTGAAGCTTTCTTT. Complete variable domain (other parts from reference TRBV28 and TRBJ1-1): DVKVTQSSRYLVKRTGEKVFLECVQDMDHENMFWYRQDPGLGLRLIYFSYDVKMKEKGDIPEGYSVSREKKERFSLILESASTNQTSMYLCASRLGGGNTEAFFGQGTRLTVV.

This clone was detected only once. The chain has TRBV10-3 and TRBJ2-5; 14 bases are a match to TRBD2. The CDR3 runs 18 residues. Germline trimming cut 4 bases from V and 4 bases from J; bases unmatched to any gene: 11. CDR1 and CDR2 (germline): ENHRY, SYGVKD. The CDR3 region is CAISGVGAGLAGAETQYF. CDR3 nucleotides: TGTGCCATCAGTGGGGTTGGCGCGGGACTAGCGGGGGCAGAGACCCAGTACTTC.

The chain carries TRBV6-6 and TRBJ2-5; a weak D match, TRBD1 (5 bases). The V end was cut by 5 bases, the J end by 5 bases, with 12 bases between. The CDR3 is 13 residues long. Germline lookup yields CDR1 MNHNY and CDR2 SVGAGI (reference sequence). The CDR3 reads CASSPPGLETQYF. The CDR3, as DNA: TGTGCCAGCAGTCCTCCAGGGCTGGAGACCCAGTACTTC.

This chain connects TRBV5-1 to TRBJ2-3; D might be TRBD2 (6 bases). The CDR3 runs 16 residues. CDR1 and CDR2 (germline): SGHRS, YFSETQ. Deletions cut 0 bases from V and 3 bases from J, with 14 bases between. The CDR3 sequence: CASSLEPEGGTDTQYF. The DNA for the CDR3 is TGCGCCAGCAGCTTGGAACCGGAGGGAGGTACAGATACGCAGTATTTT.

The chain combines TRBV28 with TRBJ2-3; maybe TRBD2 (6 bases). The CDR3 consists of 14 residues. The ends were cut back, 4 bases at V and 5 bases at J, with 13 bases in the middle. Germline-derived CDR1 and CDR2 are MDHEN and SYDVKM. For the CDR3, the DNA is TGTGCCAGCAGTTGGGGACTTACCTTAGATACGCAGTATTTT. This sequence encodes CASSWGLTLDTQYF. The complete variable domain, with remaining parts taken from reference TRBV28 and TRBJ2-3, reads DVKVTQSSRYLVKRTGEKVFLECVQDMDHENMFWYRQDPGLGLRLIYFSYDVKMKEKGDIPEGYSVSREKKERFSLILESASTNQTSMYLCASSWGLTLDTQYFGPGTRLTVL.

This clone was found a few times. The rearrangement joins TRBV19 to TRBJ1-4, with no clear D. This CDR3 is 15 amino acids long. V lost 4 bases and J 0 bases, leaving 9 bases between the germline ends. Germline CDR1 LNHDA, CDR2 SQIVND (reference sequence). The CDR3 nucleotides read TGTGCCAGTAGTAACGGTGGTTCAACTAATGAAAAACTGTTTTTT. Translated, it gives CASSNGGSTNEKLFF.

This clone was observed a handful of times. The rearrangement links TRBV19 to TRBJ1-1; TRBD1 agrees at 7 bases. V lost 5 bases, J lost 0 bases, and 6 bases stayed unmatched. The CDR3 contains 15 residues. Germline V gene data show CDR1 as LNHDA and CDR2 as SQIVND (reference sequence). In DNA form, the CDR3 reads TGTGCCAGTAGTGATTCCGGGACAGTGAACACTGAAGCTTTCTTT. Translating it yields CASSDSGTVNTEAFF.

The rearrangement links TRBV27 to TRBJ1-1; perhaps TRBD1 as D (5 bases). The germline gives CDR1 MNHEY, CDR2 SMNVEV (reference sequence). Trimming took off 6 bases at V and 3 bases at J, with 14 bases between the two ends. The CDR3 is made up of 14 amino acids. CDR3 DNA: TGTGCCAGCAGCTTAACTCAGGGATACACTGAAGCTTTCTTT. Encoded protein: CASSLTQGYTEAFF.

V and J are TRBV5-4 and TRBJ2-5, with TRBD1 matching over 7 bases. Losses at the gene ends were 3 bases for V and 0 bases for J; bases not matched to a gene: 2. The CDR3 runs 14 residues. The germline V gene encodes CDR1 SGHNT and CDR2 YYREEE (reference sequence). CDR3 amino acids: CASSSRGNQETQYF. Here the CDR3 DNA reads TGTGCCAGCAGCTCCAGGGGGAACCAAGAGACCCAGTACTTC.

This clone has a handful of counts. V usage is TRBV9 and J usage is TRBJ2-1; D is possibly TRBD1 (6 bases). In germline, CDR1 is SGDLS, CDR2 YYNGEE. The CDR3 extends over 13 amino acids. Trimming removed 0 bases at V and 6 bases at J, with 7 bases between. The CDR3 region is CASSVGQVNEQFF. In DNA, the CDR3 is TGTGCCAGCAGCGTAGGACAGGTCAATGAGCAGTTCTTC. The variable domain in full, completed from reference TRBV9 and TRBJ2-1, reads DSGVTQTPKHLITATGQRVTLRCSPRSGDLSVYWYQQSLDQGLQFLIQYYNGEERAKGNILERFSAQQFPDLHSELNLSSLELGDSALYFCASSVGQVNEQFFGPGTRLTVL.

V gene TRBV19 combines with J gene TRBJ1-4, with a weak D call TRBD1 (5 bases). V lost 6 bases and J 8 bases, leaving 19 bases between the germline ends. The CDR3 has 15 amino acids. Germline V lookup: CDR1 LNHDA, CDR2 SQIVND (reference sequence). The CDR3, as DNA: TGTGCCAGTAGCCCGAATGGACACAGGTTCGAAAAACTGTTTTTT. It yields the protein CASSPNGHRFEKLFF.

The chain carries TRBV5-1 and TRBJ1-4; possible D gene TRBD1, 6 bases. The CDR3 sequence is 15 residues long. V lost 4 bases to trimming and J lost 7 bases, with 17 bases between them. The germline V gene has CDR1 SGHRS and CDR2 YFSETQ. CDR3 residues: CASSKITGKGEKLFF. CDR3 nucleotide sequence: TGCGCCAGCAGCAAAATTACAGGGAAGGGTGAAAAACTGTTTTTT. The full variable domain, completed using reference TRBV5-1 and TRBJ1-4, is KAGVTQTPRYLIKTRGQQVTLSCSPISGHRSVSWYQQTPGQGLQFLFEYFSETQRNKGNFPGRFSGRQFSNSRSEMNVSTLELGDSALYLCASSKITGKGEKLFFGSGTQLSVL.

The chain carries TRBV24-1 and TRBJ1-3, with 7 bases identical to TRBD1. Per germline, CDR1 KGHDR and CDR2 SFDVKD. This CDR3 is built from 15 residues. V lost 3 bases to trimming and J lost 2 bases; unmatched junction nucleotides: 3. For the CDR3, the DNA is TGTGCCACCAGTGATCCCACAGGGGCTGGAAACACCATATATTTT. Translation: CATSDPTGAGNTIYF.

The V and J genes are TRBV4-1 and TRBJ2-2, with 8 bases fitting TRBD1. The ends lost 1 base at V and 2 bases at J; junction bases unmatched: 6. CDR1 and CDR2 from the germline V gene are MGHRA and YSYEKL. The CDR3 is 17 residues long. The CDR3 sequence is CASSQGSGTGNTGELFF. The CDR3 coding sequence is TGCGCCAGCAGCCAAGGATCAGGGACAGGAAACACCGGGGAGCTGTTTTTT.

The V gene is TRBV5-1, the J gene TRBJ1-6; D gene ambiguous. The V end was cut by 3 bases, the J end by 7 bases, with 11 bases between. The V gene's germline CDR1 is SGHRS and CDR2 YFSETQ. The CDR3 has 14 amino acids. The CDR3 sequence is CASSSEGANSPLHF. DNA of the CDR3: TGCGCCAGCAGCTCGGAGGGAGCCAATTCACCCCTCCACTTT.